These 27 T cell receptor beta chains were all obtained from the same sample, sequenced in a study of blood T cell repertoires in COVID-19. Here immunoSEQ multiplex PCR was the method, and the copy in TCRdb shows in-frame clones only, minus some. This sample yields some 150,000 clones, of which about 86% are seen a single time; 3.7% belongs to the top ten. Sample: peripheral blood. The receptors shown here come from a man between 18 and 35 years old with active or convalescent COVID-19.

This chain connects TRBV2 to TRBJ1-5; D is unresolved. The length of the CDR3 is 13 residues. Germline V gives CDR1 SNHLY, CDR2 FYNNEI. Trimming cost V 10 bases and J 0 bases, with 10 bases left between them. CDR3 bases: TGTGCCACTACTACCGATAGCAATCAGCCCCAGCATTTT. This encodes CATTTDSNQPQHF.

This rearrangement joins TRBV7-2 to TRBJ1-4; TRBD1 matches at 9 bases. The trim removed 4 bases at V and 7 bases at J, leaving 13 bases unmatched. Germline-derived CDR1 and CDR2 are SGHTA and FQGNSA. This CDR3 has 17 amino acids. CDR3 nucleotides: TGTGCCAGCAGCTCGAGATTGCTGGGGACAGGGCGTGAAAAACTGTTTTTT. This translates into CASSSRLLGTGREKLFF.

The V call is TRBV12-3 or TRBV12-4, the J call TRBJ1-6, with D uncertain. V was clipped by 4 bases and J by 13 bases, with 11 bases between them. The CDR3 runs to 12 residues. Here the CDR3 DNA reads TGTGCCAGCAGTTCACAACCTAGTCCCCTCCACTTT. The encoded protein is CASSSQPSPLHF.

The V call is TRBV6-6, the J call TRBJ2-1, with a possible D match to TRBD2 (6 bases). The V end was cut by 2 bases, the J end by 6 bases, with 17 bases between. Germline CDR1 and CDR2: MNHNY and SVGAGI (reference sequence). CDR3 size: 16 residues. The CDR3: CASSYGGETETNEQFF. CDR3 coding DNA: TGTGCCAGCAGTTACGGCGGGGAGACAGAAACCAATGAGCAGTTCTTC.

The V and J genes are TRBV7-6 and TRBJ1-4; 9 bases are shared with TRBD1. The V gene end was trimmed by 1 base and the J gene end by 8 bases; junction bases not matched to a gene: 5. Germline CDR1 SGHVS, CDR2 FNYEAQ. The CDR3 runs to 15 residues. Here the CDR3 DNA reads TGTGCCAGCAGCTTAGGCAACAGGGGGCAGGAAAAACTGTTTTTT. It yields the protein CASSLGNRGQEKLFF.

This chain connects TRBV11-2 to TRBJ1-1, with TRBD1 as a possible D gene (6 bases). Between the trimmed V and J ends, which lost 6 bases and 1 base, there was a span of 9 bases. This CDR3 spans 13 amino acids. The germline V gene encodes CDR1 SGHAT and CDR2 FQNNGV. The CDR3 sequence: CASRWTENTEAFF. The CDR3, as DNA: TGTGCCAGCAGATGGACAGAGAACACTGAAGCTTTCTTT.

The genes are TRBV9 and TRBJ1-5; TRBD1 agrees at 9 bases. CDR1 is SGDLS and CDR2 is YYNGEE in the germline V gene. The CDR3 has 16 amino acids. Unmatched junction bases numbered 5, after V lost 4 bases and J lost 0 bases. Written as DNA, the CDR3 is TGTGCCAGCAGCCCAGGGACAGGGTATAGCAATCAGCCCCAGCATTTT. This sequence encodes CASSPGTGYSNQPQHF.

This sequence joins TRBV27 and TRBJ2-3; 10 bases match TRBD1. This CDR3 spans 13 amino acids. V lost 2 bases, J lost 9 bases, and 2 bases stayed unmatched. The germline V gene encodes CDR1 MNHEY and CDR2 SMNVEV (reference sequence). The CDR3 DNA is TGTGCCAGCAGTTTAGGGACAGGGGTCACGCAGTATTTT. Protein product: CASSLGTGVTQYF.

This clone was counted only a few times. The CDR3 protein is CASSLGSYQPQHF. The DNA for the CDR3 is TGTGCCAGCAGTCTAGGATCATATCAGCCCCAGCATTTT. The V and J genes are TRBV7-6 and TRBJ1-5; D unresolved. Deletions cut 6 bases from V and 5 bases from J, with 11 bases between. CDR1 SGHVS and CDR2 FNYEAQ come from the germline V gene. The CDR3 contains 13 residues.

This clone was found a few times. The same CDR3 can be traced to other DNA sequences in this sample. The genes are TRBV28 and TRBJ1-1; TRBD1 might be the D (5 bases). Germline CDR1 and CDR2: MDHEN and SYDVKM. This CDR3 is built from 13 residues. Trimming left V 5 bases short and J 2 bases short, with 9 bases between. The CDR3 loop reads CASSPQGNTEAFF. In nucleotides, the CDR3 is TGTGCCAGCAGTCCCCAGGGAAACACTGAAGCTTTCTTT.

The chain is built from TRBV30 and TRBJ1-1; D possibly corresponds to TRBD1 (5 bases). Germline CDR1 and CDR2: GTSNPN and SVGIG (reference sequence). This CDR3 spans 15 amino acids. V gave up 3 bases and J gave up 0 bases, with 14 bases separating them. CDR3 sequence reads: CAWSKPQGLNTEAFF. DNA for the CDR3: TGTGCCTGGAGCAAACCCCAGGGCTTGAACACTGAAGCTTTCTTT.

The CDR3 DNA sequence: TGTGCCAGCAGTCCTAGGGGGGGGTTTTTCGATGAGCAGTTCTTC. Amino acid sequence: CASSPRGGFFDEQFF. V is TRBV6-5 and J is TRBJ2-1; D perhaps matches TRBD2 (7 bases). This CDR3 has 15 residues. With 5 bases removed from V and 8 bases from J, the gap between germline ends came to 19 bases. CDR1 MNHEY and CDR2 SVGAGI come from the germline V gene.

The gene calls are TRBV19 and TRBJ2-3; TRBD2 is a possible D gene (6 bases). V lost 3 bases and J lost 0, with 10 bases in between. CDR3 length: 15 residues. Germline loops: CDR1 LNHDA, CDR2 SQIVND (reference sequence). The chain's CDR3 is CASSMGSGSTDTQYF. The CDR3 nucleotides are TGTGCCAGTAGTATGGGGAGCGGGAGCACAGATACGCAGTATTTT.

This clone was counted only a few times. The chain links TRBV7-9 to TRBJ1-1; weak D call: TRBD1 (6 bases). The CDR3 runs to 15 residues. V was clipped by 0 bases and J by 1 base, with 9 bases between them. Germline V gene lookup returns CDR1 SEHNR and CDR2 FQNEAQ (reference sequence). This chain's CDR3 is CASSLAGQPNTEAFF. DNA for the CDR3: TGTGCCAGCAGCTTAGCCGGACAGCCGAACACTGAAGCTTTCTTT.

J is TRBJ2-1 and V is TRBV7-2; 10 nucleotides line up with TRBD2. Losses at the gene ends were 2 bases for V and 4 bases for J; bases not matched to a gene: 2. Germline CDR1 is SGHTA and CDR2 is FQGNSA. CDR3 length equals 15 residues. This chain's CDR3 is CASSLTSGAYNEQFF. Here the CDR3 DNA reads TGTGCCAGCAGCTTAACTAGCGGGGCTTACAATGAGCAGTTCTTC.

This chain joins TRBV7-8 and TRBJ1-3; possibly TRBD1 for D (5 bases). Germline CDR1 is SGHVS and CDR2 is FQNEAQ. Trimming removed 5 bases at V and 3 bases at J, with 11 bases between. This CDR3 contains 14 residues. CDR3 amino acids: CASSRREGGNTIYF. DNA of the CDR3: TGTGCCAGCAGCCGCAGGGAGGGTGGAAACACCATATATTTT.

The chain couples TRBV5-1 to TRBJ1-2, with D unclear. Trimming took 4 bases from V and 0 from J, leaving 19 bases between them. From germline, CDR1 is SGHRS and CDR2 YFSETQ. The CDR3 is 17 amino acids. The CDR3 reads CASSMIQTRHTNYGYTF. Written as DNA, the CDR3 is TGCGCCAGCAGCATGATCCAAACGAGGCATACTAACTATGGCTACACCTTC.

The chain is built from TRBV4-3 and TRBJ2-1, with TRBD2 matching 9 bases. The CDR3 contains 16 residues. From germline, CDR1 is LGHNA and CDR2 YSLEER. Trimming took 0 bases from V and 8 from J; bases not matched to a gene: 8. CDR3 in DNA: TGCGCCAGCAGCCAAGATTCGGCGGGAGGGCCACATGAGCAGTTCTTC. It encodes CASSQDSAGGPHEQFF.

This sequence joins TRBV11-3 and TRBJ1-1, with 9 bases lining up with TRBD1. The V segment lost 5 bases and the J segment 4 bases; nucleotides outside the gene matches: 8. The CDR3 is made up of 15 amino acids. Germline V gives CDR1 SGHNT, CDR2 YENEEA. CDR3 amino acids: CASSQTGTGRTEAFF. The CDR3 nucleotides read TGTGCCAGCAGCCAGACCGGGACAGGGCGCACTGAAGCTTTCTTT.

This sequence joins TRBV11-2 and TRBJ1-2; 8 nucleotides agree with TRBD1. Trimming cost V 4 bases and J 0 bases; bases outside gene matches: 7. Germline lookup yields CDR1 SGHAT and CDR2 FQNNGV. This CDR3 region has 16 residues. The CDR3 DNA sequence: TGTGCCAGCAGCTCCACAGGGGGTAAAGCTAACTATGGCTACACCTTC. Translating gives CASSSTGGKANYGYTF. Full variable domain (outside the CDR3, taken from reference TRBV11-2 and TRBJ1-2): EAGVAQSPRYKIIEKRQSVAFWCNPISGHATLYWYQQILGQGPKLLIQFQNNGVVDDSQLPKDRFSAERLKGVDSTLKIQPAKLEDSAVYLCASSSTGGKANYGYTFGSGTRLTVV.

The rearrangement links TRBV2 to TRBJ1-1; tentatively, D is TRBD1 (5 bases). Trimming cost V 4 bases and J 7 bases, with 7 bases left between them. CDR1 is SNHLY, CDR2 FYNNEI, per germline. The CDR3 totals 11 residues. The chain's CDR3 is CASSVDSEAFF. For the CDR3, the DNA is TGTGCCAGCAGTGTTGACAGTGAAGCTTTCTTT.

The CDR3 region has the DNA TGTGCCAGCTCACGGGAGGTTAGCACAGATACGCAGTATTTT. Its translation is CASSREVSTDTQYF. The J gene is TRBJ2-3, the V gene TRBV18; maybe TRBD2 (6 bases). Germline CDR1 KGHSH, CDR2 LQKENI. V was trimmed by 4 bases and J by 0 bases, leaving 8 bases between them. The CDR3 is 14 residues long.

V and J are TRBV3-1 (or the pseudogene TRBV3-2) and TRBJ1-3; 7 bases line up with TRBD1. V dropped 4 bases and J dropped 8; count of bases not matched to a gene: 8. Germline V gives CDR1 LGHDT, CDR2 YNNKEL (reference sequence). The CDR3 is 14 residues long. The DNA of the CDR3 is TGTGCCAGCAGCCTCGACAGGGAGAGACACACCATATATTTT. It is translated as CASSLDRERHTIYF.

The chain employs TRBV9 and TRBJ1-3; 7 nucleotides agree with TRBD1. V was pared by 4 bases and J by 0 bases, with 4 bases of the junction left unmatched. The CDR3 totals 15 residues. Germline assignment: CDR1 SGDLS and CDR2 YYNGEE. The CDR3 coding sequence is TGTGCCAGCAGCCAGGGACAGATCTCTGGAAACACCATATATTTT. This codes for CASSQGQISGNTIYF.

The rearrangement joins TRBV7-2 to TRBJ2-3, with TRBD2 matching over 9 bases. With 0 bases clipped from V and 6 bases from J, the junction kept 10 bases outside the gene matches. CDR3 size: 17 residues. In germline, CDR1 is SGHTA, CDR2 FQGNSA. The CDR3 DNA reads TGTGCCAGCAGCTTAGCCGGGACTAGCCCCGCAGGGGATACGCAGTATTTT. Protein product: CASSLAGTSPAGDTQYF.

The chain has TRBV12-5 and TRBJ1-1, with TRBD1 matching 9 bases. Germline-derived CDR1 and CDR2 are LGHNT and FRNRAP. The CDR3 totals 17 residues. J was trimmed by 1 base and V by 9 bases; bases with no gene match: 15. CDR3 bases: TGTGCTAGACCTTCCCCGGGACAGGGCCCCCCGAACACTGAAGCTTTCTTT. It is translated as CARPSPGQGPPNTEAFF. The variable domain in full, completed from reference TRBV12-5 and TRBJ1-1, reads DARVTQTPRHKVTEMGQEVTMRCQPILGHNTVFWYRQTMMQGLELLAYFRNRAPLDDSGMPKDRFSAEMPDATLATLKIQPSEPRDSAVYFCARPSPGQGPPNTEAFFGQGTRLTVV.

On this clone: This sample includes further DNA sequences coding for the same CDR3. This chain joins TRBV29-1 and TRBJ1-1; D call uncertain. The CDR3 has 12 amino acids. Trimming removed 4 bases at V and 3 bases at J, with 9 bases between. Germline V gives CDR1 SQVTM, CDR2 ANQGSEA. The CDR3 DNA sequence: TGCAGCGTTGTCGGTAGCTACACTGAAGCTTTCTTT. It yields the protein CSVVGSYTEAFF.